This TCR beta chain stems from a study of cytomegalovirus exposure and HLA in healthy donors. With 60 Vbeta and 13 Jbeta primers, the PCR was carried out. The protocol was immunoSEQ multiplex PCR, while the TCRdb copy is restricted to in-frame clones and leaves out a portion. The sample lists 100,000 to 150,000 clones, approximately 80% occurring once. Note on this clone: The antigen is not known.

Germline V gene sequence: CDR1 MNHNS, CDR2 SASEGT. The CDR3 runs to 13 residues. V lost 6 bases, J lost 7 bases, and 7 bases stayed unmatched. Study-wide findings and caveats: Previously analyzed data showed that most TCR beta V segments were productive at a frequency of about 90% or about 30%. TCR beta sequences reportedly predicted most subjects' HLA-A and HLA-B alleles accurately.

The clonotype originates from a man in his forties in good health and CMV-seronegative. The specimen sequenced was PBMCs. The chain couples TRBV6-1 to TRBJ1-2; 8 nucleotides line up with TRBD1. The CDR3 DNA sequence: TGTGCCAGCAGAAACCAGGGGGCGGCTGGCTACACCTTC. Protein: CASRNQGAAGYTF.